This T cell receptor (beta chain) was profiled in a study of regulatory T cells in long-lasting Graves disease. The CDR3 totals 15 residues. Between the trimmed V and J ends, which lost 4 bases and 0 bases, there was a span of 10 bases. Building of the TCR beta libraries involved iRepertoire HTBI primers and Arm-PCR of CDR3 regions. One entry per CDR3 protein, called by TCRdb with MiXCR from the multiplex PCR reads. In the table there are 650,000 to 700,000 distinct CDR3 sequences, 30% of which are singletons. Stated time point: persistent/refractory GD, antithyroid drugs over 5 years with positive TRAb. TCR sequences were obtained from RNA taken from PBMCs. The patients were drawn from one endocrinology department in Xi'an, China. The sample holds many counts of this clonotype. As yet, its antigen is unknown. Study findings and constraints: Among samples with persistent disease, TRBV28, TRBJ1-2 and TRBJ2-5 were favored.

Sample: peripheral blood mononuclear cells (PBMCs), taken when the disease was refractory, from a patient treated with antithyroid drugs. The clonotype was recovered from a female donor with Graves disease. The J gene is TRBJ1-5, the V gene TRBV12-3 or TRBV12-4; D unresolved. The CDR3 nucleotides are TGTGCCAGCAGTTCCGGACGGGGTAGCAATCAGCCCCAGCATTTT. Translated, it gives CASSSGRGSNQPQHF.